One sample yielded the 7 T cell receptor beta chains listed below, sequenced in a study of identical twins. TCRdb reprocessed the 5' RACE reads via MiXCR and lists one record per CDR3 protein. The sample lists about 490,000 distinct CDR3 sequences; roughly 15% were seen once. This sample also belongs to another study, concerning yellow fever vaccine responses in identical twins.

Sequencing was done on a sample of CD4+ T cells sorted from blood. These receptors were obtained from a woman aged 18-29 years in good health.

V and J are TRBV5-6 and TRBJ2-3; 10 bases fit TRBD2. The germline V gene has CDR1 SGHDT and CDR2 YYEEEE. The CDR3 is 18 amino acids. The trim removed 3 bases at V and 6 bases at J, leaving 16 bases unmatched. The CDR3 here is CASSSFAPSSGSRDTQYF. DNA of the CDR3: TGTGCCAGCAGCTCTTTTGCCCCATCTAGCGGGAGTCGTGATACGCAGTATTTT.

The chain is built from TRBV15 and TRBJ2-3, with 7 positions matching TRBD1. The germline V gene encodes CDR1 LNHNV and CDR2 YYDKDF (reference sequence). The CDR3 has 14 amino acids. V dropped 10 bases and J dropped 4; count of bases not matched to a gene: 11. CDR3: CAISDRTGPDTQYF. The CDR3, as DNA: TGTGCCATCTCGGACAGGACTGGCCCAGATACGCAGTATTTT.

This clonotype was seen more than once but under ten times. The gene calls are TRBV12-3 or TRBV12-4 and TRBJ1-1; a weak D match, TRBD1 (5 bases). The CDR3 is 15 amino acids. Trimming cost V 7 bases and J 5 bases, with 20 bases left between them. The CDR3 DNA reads TGTGCCAGCATCTCCTCGGCGCGGGGGTTGACTGAAGCTTTCTTT. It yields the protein CASISSARGLTEAFF.

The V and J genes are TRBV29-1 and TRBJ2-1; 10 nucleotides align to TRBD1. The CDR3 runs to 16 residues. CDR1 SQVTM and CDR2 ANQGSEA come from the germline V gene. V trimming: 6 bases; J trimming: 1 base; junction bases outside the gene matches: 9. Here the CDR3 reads CSVDGLDRGSYNEQFF. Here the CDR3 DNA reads TGCAGCGTGGATGGCCTGGACAGGGGGTCCTACAATGAGCAGTTCTTC.

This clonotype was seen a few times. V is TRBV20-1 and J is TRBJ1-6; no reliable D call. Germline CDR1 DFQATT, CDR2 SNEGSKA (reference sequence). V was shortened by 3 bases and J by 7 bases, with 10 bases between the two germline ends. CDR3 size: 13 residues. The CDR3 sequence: CSASFLRNSPLHF. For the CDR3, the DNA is TGCAGTGCTAGCTTTTTACGGAATTCACCCCTCCACTTT.

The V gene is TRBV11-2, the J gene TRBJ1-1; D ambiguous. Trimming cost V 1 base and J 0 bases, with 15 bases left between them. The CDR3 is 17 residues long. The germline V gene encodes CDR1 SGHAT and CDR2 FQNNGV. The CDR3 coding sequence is TGTGCCAGCAGCTTAGTCTCGGGGAGAGGGATGAACACTGAAGCTTTCTTT. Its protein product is CASSLVSGRGMNTEAFF.

The CDR3 coding sequence is TGTGCCAGCAGTTTAGACACAGGGATCTACGAGCAGTACTTC. It specifies CASSLDTGIYEQYF. This chain uses TRBV12-3 or TRBV12-4 with TRBJ2-7, with TRBD1 as a possible D gene (6 bases). The V end lost 1 base, the J end lost 3 bases, and 10 bases lay between the germline ends. The CDR3 sequence is 14 residues long.